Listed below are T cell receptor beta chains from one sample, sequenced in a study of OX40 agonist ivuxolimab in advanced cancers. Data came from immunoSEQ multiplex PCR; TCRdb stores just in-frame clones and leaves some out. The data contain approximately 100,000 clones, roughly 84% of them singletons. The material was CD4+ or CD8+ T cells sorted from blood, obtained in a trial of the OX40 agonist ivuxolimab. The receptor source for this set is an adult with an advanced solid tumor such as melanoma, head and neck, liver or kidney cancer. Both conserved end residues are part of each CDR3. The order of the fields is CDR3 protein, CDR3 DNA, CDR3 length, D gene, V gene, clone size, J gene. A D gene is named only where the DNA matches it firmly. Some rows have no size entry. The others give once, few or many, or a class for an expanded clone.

CDR3 protein: CASSFSSGVYSYEQYF
CDR3 DNA: TGTGCCAGCAGCTTCTCAAGCGGGGTTTACTCCTACGAGCAGTACTTC
CDR3 length: 16
D gene: TRBD2
V gene: TRBV11-3
clone size: -
J gene: TRBJ2-7

CDR3 protein: CASKRLVGSYEQYF
CDR3 DNA: TGTGCCAGCAAACGACTAGTAGGGTCCTACGAGCAGTACTTC
CDR3 length: 14
D gene: -
V gene: TRBV28
clone size: once
J gene: TRBJ2-7

CDR3 protein: CASSADTQETQYF
CDR3 DNA: TGTGCCAGCAGTGCAGACACCCAAGAGACCCAGTACTTC
CDR3 length: 13
D gene: -
V gene: TRBV28
clone size: -
J gene: TRBJ2-5

CDR3 protein: CASSYAIRGNSPLHF
CDR3 DNA: TGTGCCAGCAGTTATGCCATCCGGGGAAATTCACCCCTCCACTTT
CDR3 length: 15
D gene: -
V gene: TRBV6-5
clone size: -
J gene: TRBJ1-6

CDR3 protein: CASSLGGRFLSGEIQYF
CDR3 DNA: TGTGCCAGCAGCCTCGGGGGACGGTTTCTGAGTGGTGAGATTCAGTACTTC
CDR3 length: 17
D gene: -
V gene: TRBV5-5
clone size: -
J gene: TRBJ2-4

CDR3 protein: CASSEGRTSGNTIYF
CDR3 DNA: TGTGCCAGCAGTGAGGGCAGGACGTCTGGAAACACCATATATTTT
CDR3 length: 15
D gene: -
V gene: TRBV2
clone size: few
J gene: TRBJ1-3

CDR3 protein: CASSVGAGAADTQYF
CDR3 DNA: TGTGCCAGCAGCGTAGGAGCGGGAGCCGCAGATACGCAGTATTTT
CDR3 length: 15
D gene: TRBD2
V gene: TRBV9
clone size: -
J gene: TRBJ2-3

CDR3 protein: CASSHARESNEKLFF
CDR3 DNA: TGTGCCAGCAGTCACGCTCGGGAGTCCAATGAAAAACTGTTTTTT
CDR3 length: 15
D gene: -
V gene: TRBV7-9
clone size: -
J gene: TRBJ1-4

CDR3 protein: CASSLGTNEQFF
CDR3 DNA: TGTGCCAGCAGCTTAGGGACCAATGAGCAGTTCTTC
CDR3 length: 12
D gene: -
V gene: TRBV7-2
clone size: -
J gene: TRBJ2-1

CDR3 protein: CASSADISTEKLFF
CDR3 DNA: TGTGCCAGCAGCGCGGACATATCGACTGAAAAACTGTTTTTT
CDR3 length: 14
D gene: -
V gene: TRBV28
clone size: once
J gene: TRBJ1-4

CDR3 protein: CASSQGGGVSKNIQYF
CDR3 DNA: TGCGCCAGCAGCCAAGGAGGGGGCGTCTCCAAAAACATTCAGTACTTC
CDR3 length: 16
D gene: TRBD1
V gene: TRBV4-3
clone size: -
J gene: TRBJ2-4

CDR3 protein: CASSSSGGTGANVLTF
CDR3 DNA: TGCGCCAGCAGCTCATCAGGGGGAACTGGGGCCAACGTCCTGACTTTC
CDR3 length: 16
D gene: TRBD1
V gene: TRBV5-1
clone size: -
J gene: TRBJ2-6

CDR3 protein: CASSTRSSYEQYF
CDR3 DNA: TGTGCCAGCAGCACACGGAGCTCCTACGAGCAGTACTTC
CDR3 length: 13
D gene: -
V gene: TRBV7-9
clone size: -
J gene: TRBJ2-7

CDR3 protein: CASSLGVRNQPQHF
CDR3 DNA: TGTGCCAGTAGTCTAGGGGTGCGCAATCAGCCCCAGCATTTT
CDR3 length: 14
D gene: -
V gene: TRBV19
clone size: medium-sized
J gene: TRBJ1-5

CDR3 protein: CASSLRGGQAGEKLFF
CDR3 DNA: TGCGCCAGCAGCCTCCGAGGGGGGCAAGCGGGTGAAAAACTGTTTTTT
CDR3 length: 16
D gene: -
V gene: TRBV4-1
clone size: -
J gene: TRBJ1-4

CDR3 protein: CASSSWTSGNTDTQYF
CDR3 DNA: TGTGCCAGCAGCTCCTGGACTAGCGGAAACACAGATACGCAGTATTTT
CDR3 length: 16
D gene: TRBD2
V gene: TRBV7-6
clone size: once
J gene: TRBJ2-3

CDR3 protein: CASKRGGDEKLFF
CDR3 DNA: TGCGCCAGTAAAAGGGGAGGCGATGAAAAACTGTTTTTT
CDR3 length: 13
D gene: -
V gene: TRBV5-1
clone size: -
J gene: TRBJ1-4

CDR3 protein: CASENTLGVEAFF
CDR3 DNA: TGTGCCAGCGAGAACACCTTAGGTGTCGAAGCTTTCTTT
CDR3 length: 13
D gene: -
V gene: TRBV28
clone size: -
J gene: TRBJ1-1

CDR3 protein: CASSGVAGGGYEQYF
CDR3 DNA: TGTGCCAGCAGTGGCGTAGCGGGAGGAGGCTACGAGCAGTACTTC
CDR3 length: 15
D gene: TRBD2
V gene: TRBV2
clone size: few
J gene: TRBJ2-7